This is a list of T cell receptor beta chains from one sample in a study of T cell repertoires in aging, cancer and after chemotherapy. TCRdb analysed the multiplex PCR reads with MiXCR anew, one entry per CDR3 protein. Here the sample spans about 9,800 distinct CDR3 sequences, roughly 35% being singletons. Source material: blood. The receptors derive from a human donor in good health. The CDR3 runs from the conserved cysteine through the conserved F or W. The D gene is left open where the match is weak. Not every row has a clone size; where given, it reads once, few, many or a size class.

cdr3_aa cdr3_nt v_call clone_size j_call d_call
CASRSPGGNTIYF TGTGCCAGTCGATCGCCCGGGGGAAACACCATATATTTT TRBV6-5 - TRBJ1-3 -
CASSLALSSGNQPQHF TGTGCCAGCAGCTTAGCGCTTTCGAGCGGCAATCAGCCCCAGCATTTT TRBV7-9 few TRBJ1-5 -
CASRANGGVSGDTQYF TGTGCCAGCAGGGCCAATGGGGGGGTCTCCGGGGATACGCAGTATTTT TRBV6-5 - TRBJ2-3 TRBD2
CASSPGGTGANVLTF TGTGCCAGCAGCCCCGGGGGCACGGGGGCCAACGTCCTGACTTTC TRBV5-4 - TRBJ2-6 -
CASSPSLDSFHEQFF TGTGCCAGCTCACCCAGCTTGGACAGTTTCCATGAGCAGTTCTTC TRBV18 - TRBJ2-1 -
CSVTGTGGRQYF TGCAGCGTTACCGGGACAGGGGGCCGGCAGTACTTC TRBV29-1 - TRBJ2-7 TRBD1
CASSYSMLAGGSATYEQYF TGTGCCAGCAGTTACTCGATGCTAGCGGGAGGGTCCGCTACCTACGAGCAGTACTTC TRBV6-2/TRBV6-3 - TRBJ2-7 TRBD2
CASRRLQGLQETQYF TGTGCCAGCAGACGACTACAGGGGTTACAAGAGACCCAGTACTTC TRBV27 - TRBJ2-5 TRBD1
CASSYLGRNSYEQYF TGTGCCAGCAGTTACCTCGGCCGGAACTCCTACGAGCAGTACTTC TRBV6-6 - TRBJ2-7 -
CSVQDRHEQFF TGCAGCGTGCAGGACCGGCATGAGCAGTTCTTC TRBV29-1 large TRBJ2-1 -
CASSSRRSTGEEQYF TGTGCCAGCAGCTCACGCCGCTCGACAGGGGAAGAGCAGTACTTC TRBV13 few TRBJ2-7 TRBD1
CASSSDRRMNTEAFF TGTGCCAGCAGCTCAGACAGACGGATGAACACTGAAGCTTTCTTT TRBV6-2/TRBV6-3 - TRBJ1-1 -
CATNRANGELFF TGTGCCACGAATAGGGCTAACGGGGAGCTGTTTTTT TRBV6-5 few TRBJ2-2 -
CASSIERWQGPDQPQHF TGTGCCAGTAGTATAGAAAGGTGGCAGGGGCCGGATCAGCCCCAGCATTTT TRBV19 few TRBJ1-5 -